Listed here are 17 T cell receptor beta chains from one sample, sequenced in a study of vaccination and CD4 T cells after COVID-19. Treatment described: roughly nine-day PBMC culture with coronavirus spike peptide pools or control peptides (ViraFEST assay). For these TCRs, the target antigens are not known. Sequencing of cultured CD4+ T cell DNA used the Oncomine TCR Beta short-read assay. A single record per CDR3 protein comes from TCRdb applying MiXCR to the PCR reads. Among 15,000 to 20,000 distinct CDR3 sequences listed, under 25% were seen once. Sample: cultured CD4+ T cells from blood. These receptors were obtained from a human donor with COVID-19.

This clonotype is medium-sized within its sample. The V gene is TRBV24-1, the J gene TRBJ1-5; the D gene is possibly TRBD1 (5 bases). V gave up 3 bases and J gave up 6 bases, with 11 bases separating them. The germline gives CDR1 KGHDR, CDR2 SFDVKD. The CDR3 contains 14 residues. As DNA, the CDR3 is TGTGCCACCAGTGATGCCAGGGTAGGTCAGCCCCAGCATTTT. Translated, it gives CATSDARVGQPQHF.

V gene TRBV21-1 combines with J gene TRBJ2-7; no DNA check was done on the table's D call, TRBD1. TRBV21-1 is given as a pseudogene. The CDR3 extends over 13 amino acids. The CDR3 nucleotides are TGTGCCAGCGGCCTAGGGCGGAGTCGAGGGCAGTACTTC. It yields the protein CASGLGRSRGQYF.

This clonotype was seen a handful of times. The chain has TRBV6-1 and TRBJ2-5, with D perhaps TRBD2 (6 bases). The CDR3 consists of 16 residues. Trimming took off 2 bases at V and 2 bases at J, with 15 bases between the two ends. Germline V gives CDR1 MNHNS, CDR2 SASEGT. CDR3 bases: TGTGCCAGCAGTGAATTAGTAGGACGGGGGCAAGAGACCCAGTACTTC. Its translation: CASSELVGRGQETQYF.

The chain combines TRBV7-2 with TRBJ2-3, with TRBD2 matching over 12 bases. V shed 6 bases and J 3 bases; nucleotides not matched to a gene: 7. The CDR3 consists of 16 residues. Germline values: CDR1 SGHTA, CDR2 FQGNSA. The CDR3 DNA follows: TGTGCCAGCAGTTTCGGGACTAGCGGGTTTACAGATACGCAGTATTTT. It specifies CASSFGTSGFTDTQYF.

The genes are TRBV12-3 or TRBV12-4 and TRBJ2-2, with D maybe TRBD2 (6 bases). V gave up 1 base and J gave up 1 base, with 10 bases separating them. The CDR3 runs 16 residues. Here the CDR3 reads CASSLGAGWNTGELFF. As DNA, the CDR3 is TGTGCCAGCAGTTTAGGGGCGGGATGGAACACCGGGGAGCTGTTTTTT.

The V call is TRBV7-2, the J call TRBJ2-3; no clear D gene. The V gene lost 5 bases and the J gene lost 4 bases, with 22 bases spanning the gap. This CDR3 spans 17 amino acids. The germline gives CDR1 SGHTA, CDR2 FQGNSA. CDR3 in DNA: TGTGCCAGCAGCCAAGCTGTCGGCCCCGTTGGGGCAGATACGCAGTATTTT. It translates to CASSQAVGPVGADTQYF.

This CDR3 reads CASSLDTGRGGQPQHF. The CDR3 region has the DNA TGTGCCAGCAGCTTAGATACTGGACGGGGGGGTCAGCCCCAGCATTTT. V and J are TRBV7-2 and TRBJ1-5; tentatively, D is TRBD1 (5 bases). There are 16 residues in the CDR3. The V end was cut by 1 base, the J end by 6 bases, with 16 bases between. Germline CDR1 SGHTA, CDR2 FQGNSA.

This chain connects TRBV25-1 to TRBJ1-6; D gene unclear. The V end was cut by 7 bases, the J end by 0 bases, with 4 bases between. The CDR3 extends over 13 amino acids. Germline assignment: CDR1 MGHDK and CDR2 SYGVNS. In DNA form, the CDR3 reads TGTGCCAGCAAGAGCTCCTATAATTCACCCCTCCACTTT. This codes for CASKSSYNSPLHF.

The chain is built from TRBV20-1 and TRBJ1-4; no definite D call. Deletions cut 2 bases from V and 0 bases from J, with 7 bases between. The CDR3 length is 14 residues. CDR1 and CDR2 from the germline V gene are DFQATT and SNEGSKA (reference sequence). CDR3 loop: CSARFQATNEKLFF. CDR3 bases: TGCAGTGCTAGATTTCAAGCAACTAATGAAAAACTGTTTTTT.

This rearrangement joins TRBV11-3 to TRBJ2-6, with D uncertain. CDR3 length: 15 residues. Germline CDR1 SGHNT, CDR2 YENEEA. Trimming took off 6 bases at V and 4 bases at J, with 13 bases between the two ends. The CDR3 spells CASSLDLSGANVLTF. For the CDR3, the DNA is TGTGCCAGCAGTCTTGACCTGTCAGGGGCCAACGTCCTGACTTTC.

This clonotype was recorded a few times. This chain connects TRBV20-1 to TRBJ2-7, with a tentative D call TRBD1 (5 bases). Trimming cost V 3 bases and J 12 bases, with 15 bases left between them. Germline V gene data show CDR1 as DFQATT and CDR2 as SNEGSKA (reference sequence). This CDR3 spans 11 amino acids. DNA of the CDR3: TGCAGTGCTAGTAAGGGGCAGCGACCGTACTTC. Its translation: CSASKGQRPYF.

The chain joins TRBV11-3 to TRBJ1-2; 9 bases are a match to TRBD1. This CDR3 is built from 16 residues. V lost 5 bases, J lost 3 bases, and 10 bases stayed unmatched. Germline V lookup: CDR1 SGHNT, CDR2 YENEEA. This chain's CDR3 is CASSQRLGQGYYGYTF. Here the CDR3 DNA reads TGTGCCAGCAGCCAACGACTTGGACAGGGGTACTATGGCTACACCTTC. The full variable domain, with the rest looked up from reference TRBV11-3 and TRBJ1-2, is EAGVVQSPRYKIIEKKQPVAFWCNPISGHNTLYWYLQNLGQGPELLIRYENEEAVDDSQLPKDRFSAERLKGVDSTLKIQPAELGDSAVYLCASSQRLGQGYYGYTFGSGTRLTVV.

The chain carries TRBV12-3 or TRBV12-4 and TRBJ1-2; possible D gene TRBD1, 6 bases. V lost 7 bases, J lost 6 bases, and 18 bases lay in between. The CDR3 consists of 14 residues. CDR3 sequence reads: CASKVEGGTNGYTF. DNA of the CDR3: TGTGCCAGCAAAGTGGAAGGGGGGACAAATGGCTACACCTTC.

The CDR3 spells CATSDFQGYGYTF. The DNA of the CDR3 is TGTGCCACCAGTGATTTTCAGGGCTATGGCTACACCTTC. This chain links TRBV24-1 with TRBJ1-2, with TRBD1 as a possible D gene (5 bases). V was pared by 1 base and J by 4 bases, with 6 bases between. Germline loops: CDR1 KGHDR, CDR2 SFDVKD. The CDR3 is 13 residues long.

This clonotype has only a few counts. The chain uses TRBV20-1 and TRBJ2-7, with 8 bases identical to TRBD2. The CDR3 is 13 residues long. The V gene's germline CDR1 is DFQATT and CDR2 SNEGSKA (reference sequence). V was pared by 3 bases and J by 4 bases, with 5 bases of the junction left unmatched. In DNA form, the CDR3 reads TGCAGTGCTAGCGGTCTAGCGGGTTACGAGCAGTACTTC. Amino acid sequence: CSASGLAGYEQYF.

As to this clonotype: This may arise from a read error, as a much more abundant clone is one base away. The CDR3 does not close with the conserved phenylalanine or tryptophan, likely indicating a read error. The CDR3 here is CASSSQGQGNYGYTL. CDR3 nucleotides: TGTGCCAGCAGCTCCCAGGGACAGGGGAACTATGGCTACACCCTC. The rearrangement joins TRBV6-1 to TRBJ1-2, with 10 bases that match TRBD1. Looked up from germline, CDR1 is MNHNS and CDR2 is SASEGT. The CDR3 is 15 amino acids. J was trimmed by 2 bases and V by 6 bases; bases with no gene match: 6.

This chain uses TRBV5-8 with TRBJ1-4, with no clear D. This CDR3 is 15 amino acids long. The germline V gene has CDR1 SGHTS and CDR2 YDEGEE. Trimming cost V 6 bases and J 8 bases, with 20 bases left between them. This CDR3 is CASIPTRTLGEKLFF. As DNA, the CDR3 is TGTGCCAGCATTCCAACCCGGACCCTCGGGGAAAAACTGTTTTTT.